These T cell receptor beta chains were read from a single sample in a study of cytomegalovirus exposure and HLA in healthy donors. The assay was immunoSEQ multiplex PCR, and TCRdb's table has in-frame clones only and misses some. The sample shows roughly 120,000 clones, approximately 84% of them seen only once. Material for sequencing was PBMCs. The receptors were sampled from a man between 45 and 60 years old in good health and CMV-seronegative. Each CDR3 is given with its conserved first and last residue. D genes are given only for firm matches. Size is stated for part of the rows, as once, few or many counts, or as a class when the clone is expanded.

J | D | V | size | DNA | CDR3
TRBJ2-3 | - | TRBV10-2 | - | TGCGCCAGCAGTGAGGCGGGCCGGAAAGATACGCAGTATTTT | CASSEAGRKDTQYF
TRBJ2-5 | TRBD2 | TRBV7-9 | - | TGTGCCAGCAGCCCTTGGACTAGCGGGAGGGCCGGGGAGACCCAGTACTTC | CASSPWTSGRAGETQYF
TRBJ2-3 | - | TRBV5-1 | - | TGCGCCAGCAGCTTGGACGACTCGATTACAGATACGCAGTATTTT | CASSLDDSITDTQYF
TRBJ1-1 | - | TRBV19 | - | TGTGCCAGTAGTACAAACAGGAACACTGAAGCTTTCTTT | CASSTNRNTEAFF
TRBJ2-7 | - | TRBV28 | - | TGTGCCAGCAGTGCTAGCTTTCCGGAGTCCGAGCAGTACTTC | CASSASFPESEQYF
TRBJ2-2 | - | TRBV5-1 | - | TGCGCCAGCAGTTTACGGCTAGAGAGTGTCACCGGGGAGCTGTTTTTT | CASSLRLESVTGELFF
TRBJ1-6 | - | TRBV6-6 | few | TGTGCCAGCAGTTACTCGGCAGGGGATAATTCACCCCTCCACTTT | CASSYSAGDNSPLHF
TRBJ1-2 | TRBD1 | TRBV6-1 | - | TGTGCCAGCAGTGAAGGAACAGGGGGCAGGATCAACTATGGCTACACCTTC | CASSEGTGGRINYGYTF
TRBJ2-1 | - | TRBV5-1 | - | TGCGCCAGCAGCCCCGGGGACTTACCCGGCAATGAGCAGTTCTTC | CASSPGDLPGNEQFF
TRBJ2-5 | TRBD2 | TRBV29-1 | - | TGCAGCGTTGATAAGCTAGCGGGAGGGCGAGAGACCCAGTACTTC | CSVDKLAGGRETQYF
TRBJ1-5 | - | TRBV10-3 | - | TGTGCCATCAGTGATACGACAGGACAGCCCCAGCATTTT | CAISDTTGQPQHF
TRBJ2-3 | TRBD2 | TRBV5-6 | - | TGTGCCAGCAGCTCGGGAGGAGGGCAGTATTTT | CASSSGGGQYF
TRBJ1-1 | - | TRBV5-1 | - | TGCGCCAGCAGTCAACTGCCGGGGAGTGAAGCTTTCTTT | CASSQLPGSEAFF
TRBJ2-3 | TRBD1 | TRBV7-9 | - | TGTGCCAGCAGAGTCACAGGGGCCTCTAGCACAGATACGCAGTATTTT | CASRVTGASSTDTQYF
TRBJ1-5 | - | TRBV4-3 | - | TGCGCCAGCAGCCATCGGCGGGATCAGCCCCAGCATTTT | CASSHRRDQPQHF
TRBJ2-7 | TRBD2 | TRBV5-8 | few | TGTGCCAGCCCCACCCTCTTTAGCGGGGGACAAGAGCAGTACTTC | CASPTLFSGGQEQYF
TRBJ2-7 | - | TRBV29-1 | once | TGCAGCGTTGCGAGCCACGTCTCCTACGAGCAGTACTTC | CSVASHVSYEQYF
TRBJ2-3 | - | TRBV5-1 | - | TGCGCCAGCAGCTTGGCTCGTGGCCCACCAGATACGCAGTATTTT | CASSLARGPPDTQYF
TRBJ2-3 | TRBD2 | TRBV27 | - | TGTGCCAGCAGTATACTAGCGGGGGGGCAATCAGATACGCAGTATTTT | CASSILAGGQSDTQYF
TRBJ1-2 | TRBD1 | TRBV19 | - | TGTGCCAGTAGTGTTTCGACAGGGCGGCGGTATGGCTACACCTTC | CASSVSTGRRYGYTF
TRBJ2-7 | TRBD1 | TRBV18 | - | TGTGCCAGCTCACCACCACAGGGGACCCACGAGCAGTACTTC | CASSPPQGTHEQYF
TRBJ2-3 | TRBD1 | TRBV6-6 | - | TGTGCCAGCGTACGACAGGGGGAGAACACAGATACGCAGTATTTT | CASVRQGENTDTQYF
TRBJ2-3 | - | TRBV4-3 | - | TGCGCCAGCAGCCAAGATACAGTCAGTCCGGCCACAGATACGCAGTATTTT | CASSQDTVSPATDTQYF
TRBJ2-7 | TRBD1 | TRBV9 | - | TGTGCCAGCAGCGTAGGTGGACAGGACATTTACGAGCAGTACTTC | CASSVGGQDIYEQYF
TRBJ1-5 | - | TRBV19 | - | TGTGCCAGTAGTCCCTTTGTTTCGGAGGGAAGCAATCAGCCCCAGCATTTT | CASSPFVSEGSNQPQHF
TRBJ2-7 | - | TRBV4-1 | - | TGCGCCAGCAGCCAAGTAGGGGGAACCTACGAGCAGTACTTC | CASSQVGGTYEQYF
TRBJ2-3 | TRBD2 | TRBV6-5 | - | TGTGCCAGCAGTTACTCGGCTAGCGGAAGCACAGATACGCAGTATTTT | CASSYSASGSTDTQYF
TRBJ2-3 | TRBD2 | TRBV6-4 | - | TGTGCCAGCAGTGGACTAGCGGGGGGCAACACAGATACGCAGTATTTT | CASSGLAGGNTDTQYF
TRBJ1-5 | - | TRBV23-1 | - | TGCGCCAGCAGTCAACCAGGGGAGAGCAATCAGCCCCAGCATTTT | CASSQPGESNQPQHF